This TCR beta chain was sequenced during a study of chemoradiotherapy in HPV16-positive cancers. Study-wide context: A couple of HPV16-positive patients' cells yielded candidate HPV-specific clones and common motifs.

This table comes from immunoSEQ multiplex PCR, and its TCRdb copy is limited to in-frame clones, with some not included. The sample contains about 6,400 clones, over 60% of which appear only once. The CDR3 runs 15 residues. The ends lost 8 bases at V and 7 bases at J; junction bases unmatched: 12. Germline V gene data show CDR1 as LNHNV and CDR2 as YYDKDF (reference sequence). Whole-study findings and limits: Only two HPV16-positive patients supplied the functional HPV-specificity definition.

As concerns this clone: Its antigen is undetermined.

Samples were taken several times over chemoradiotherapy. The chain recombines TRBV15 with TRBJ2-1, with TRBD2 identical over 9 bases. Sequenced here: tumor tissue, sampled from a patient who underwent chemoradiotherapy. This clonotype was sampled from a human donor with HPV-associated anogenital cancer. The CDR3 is CATAGQREVINEQFF. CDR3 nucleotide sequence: TGTGCCACCGCGGGGCAGCGGGAGGTGATAAATGAGCAGTTCTTC. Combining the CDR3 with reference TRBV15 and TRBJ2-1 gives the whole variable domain DAMVIQNPRYQVTQFGKPVTLSCSQTLNHNVMYWYQQKSSQAPKLLFHYYDKDFNNEADTPDNFQSRRPNTSFCFLDIRSPGLGDTAMYLCATAGQREVINEQFFGPGTRLTVL.